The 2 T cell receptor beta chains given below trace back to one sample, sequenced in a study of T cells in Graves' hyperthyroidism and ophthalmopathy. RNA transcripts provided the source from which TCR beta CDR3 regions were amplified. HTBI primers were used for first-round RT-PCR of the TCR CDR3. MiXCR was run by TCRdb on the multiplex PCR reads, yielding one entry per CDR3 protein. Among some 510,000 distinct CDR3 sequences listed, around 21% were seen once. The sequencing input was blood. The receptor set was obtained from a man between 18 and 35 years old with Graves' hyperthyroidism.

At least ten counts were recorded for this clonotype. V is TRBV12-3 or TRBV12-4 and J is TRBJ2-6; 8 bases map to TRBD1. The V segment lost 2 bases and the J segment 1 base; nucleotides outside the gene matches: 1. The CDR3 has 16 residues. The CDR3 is CASSLTGGSGANVLTF. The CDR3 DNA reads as TGTGCCAGCAGTTTAACAGGGGGTTCTGGGGCCAACGTCCTGACTTTC.

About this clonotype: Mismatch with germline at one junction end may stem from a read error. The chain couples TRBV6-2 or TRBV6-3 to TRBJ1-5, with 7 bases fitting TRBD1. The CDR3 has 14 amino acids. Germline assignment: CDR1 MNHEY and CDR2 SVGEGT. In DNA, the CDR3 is TGTGCCAGCAGTTACGGGACAGCCTATCAGCCTCAGCATTTT. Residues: CASSYGTAYQPQHF.